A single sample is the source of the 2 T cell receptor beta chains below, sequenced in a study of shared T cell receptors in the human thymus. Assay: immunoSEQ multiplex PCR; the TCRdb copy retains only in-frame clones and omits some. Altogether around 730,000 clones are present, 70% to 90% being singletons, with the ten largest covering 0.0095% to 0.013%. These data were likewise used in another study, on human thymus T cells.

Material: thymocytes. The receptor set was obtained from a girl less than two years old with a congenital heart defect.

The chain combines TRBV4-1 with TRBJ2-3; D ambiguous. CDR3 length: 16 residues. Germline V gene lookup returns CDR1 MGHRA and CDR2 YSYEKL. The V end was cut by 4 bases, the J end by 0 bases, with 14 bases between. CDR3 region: CASSLSRNPSTDTQYF. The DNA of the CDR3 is TGCGCCAGCAGCCTATCTAGGAACCCTAGCACAGATACGCAGTATTTT.

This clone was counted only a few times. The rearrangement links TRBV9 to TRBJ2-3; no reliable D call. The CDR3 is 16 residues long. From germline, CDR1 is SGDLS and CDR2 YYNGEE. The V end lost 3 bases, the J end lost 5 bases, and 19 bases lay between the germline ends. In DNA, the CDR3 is TGTGCCAGCAGCGCCGCGGCCCCCCGCGGTCTAGATACGCAGTATTTT. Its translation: CASSAAAPRGLDTQYF.